The 2 T cell receptor beta chains below come from one sample, sequenced in a study of glioma-infiltrating T cells after dendritic cell vaccination. Clones were read by immunoSEQ multiplex PCR, and TCRdb kept only the in-frame ones, dropping some. The sample gives roughly 60,000 clones, approximately 83% of which show up once; 15% to 19% is in the top ten. Time point in this sample: after dendritic cell vaccination, including at tumor progression/relapse. Sequencing used blood, obtained after dendritic cell vaccination. All receptors derive from a human donor with glioblastoma.

The CDR3 reads CASSFRRGQDYNEQFF. The CDR3, as DNA: TGTGCCAGCAGCTTTAGGCGAGGACAAGACTACAATGAGCAGTTCTTC. V gene TRBV7-2 combines with J gene TRBJ2-1; D perhaps matches TRBD1 (5 bases). Germline CDR1 reads SGHTA; CDR2 reads FQGNSA. V gave up 3 bases and J gave up 3 bases, with 15 bases separating them. This CDR3 is built from 16 residues.

The chain has TRBV5-1 and TRBJ1-1; 7 bases are shared with TRBD1. Unmatched junction bases numbered 13, after V lost 4 bases and J lost 4 bases. Germline V gene sequence: CDR1 SGHRS, CDR2 YFSETQ. There are 16 residues in the CDR3. CDR3 loop: CASSPLDRWIPTEAFF. The CDR3 DNA is TGCGCCAGCAGCCCCCTGGACAGGTGGATTCCCACTGAAGCTTTCTTT. The full variable domain, with the rest looked up from reference TRBV5-1 and TRBJ1-1, is KAGVTQTPRYLIKTRGQQVTLSCSPISGHRSVSWYQQTPGQGLQFLFEYFSETQRNKGNFPGRFSGRQFSNSRSEMNVSTLELGDSALYLCASSPLDRWIPTEAFFGQGTRLTVV.